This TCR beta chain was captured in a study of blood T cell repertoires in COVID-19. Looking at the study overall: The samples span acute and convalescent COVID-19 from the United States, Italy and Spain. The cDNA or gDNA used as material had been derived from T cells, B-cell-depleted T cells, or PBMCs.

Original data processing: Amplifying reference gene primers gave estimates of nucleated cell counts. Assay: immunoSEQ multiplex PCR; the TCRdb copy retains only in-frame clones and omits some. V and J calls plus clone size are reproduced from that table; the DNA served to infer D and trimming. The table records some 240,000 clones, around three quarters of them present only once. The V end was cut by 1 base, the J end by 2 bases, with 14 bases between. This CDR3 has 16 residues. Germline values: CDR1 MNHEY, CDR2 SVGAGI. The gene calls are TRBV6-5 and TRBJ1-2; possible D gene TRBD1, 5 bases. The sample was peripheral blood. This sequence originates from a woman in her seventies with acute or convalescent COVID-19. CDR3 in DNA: TGTGCCAGCAGTTACTATGGTGGCAGGGAAAACTATGGCTACACCTTC. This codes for CASSYYGGRENYGYTF.